These 5 T cell receptor beta chains were all obtained from the same sample, sequenced in a study of CD8+ T cells in alopecia areata. cDNA serving as the sequencing template came from extracted, reverse transcribed RNA. Using immunoSEQ multiplex PCR, the repertoire was profiled, and TCRdb retains in-frame clones only, with some absent. This table has 30,000 to 40,000 clones, over 60% appearing once. The sequenced material came from NKG2D-low CD8+ T cells sorted from blood. The receptors shown here come from a human donor with alopecia areata.

This chain uses TRBV7-9 with TRBJ1-1; no clear D gene. Per germline, CDR1 SEHNR and CDR2 FQNEAQ (reference sequence). Trimming took off 1 base at V and 0 bases at J, with 9 bases between the two ends. The CDR3 extends over 15 amino acids. CDR3 nucleotide sequence: TGTGCCAGCAGCTTAGATAGCTACATGAACACTGAAGCTTTCTTT. It codes for CASSLDSYMNTEAFF. Full variable domain (outside the CDR3, taken from reference TRBV7-9 and TRBJ1-1): DTGVSQNPRHKITKRGQNVTFRCDPISEHNRLYWYRQTLGQGPEFLTYFQNEAQLEKSRLLSDRFSAERPKGSFSTLEIQRTEQGDSAMYLCASSLDSYMNTEAFFGQGTRLTVV.

The V gene is TRBV6-5, the J gene TRBJ2-2; 7 positions match TRBD1. Germline V gene data show CDR1 as MNHEY and CDR2 as SVGAGI. The length of the CDR3 is 13 residues. Unmatched junction bases numbered 0, after V lost 2 bases and J lost 6 bases. CDR3 amino acids: CASSYGTAGELFF. The CDR3 DNA is TGTGCCAGCAGTTACGGGACAGCCGGGGAGCTGTTTTTT.

The chain combines TRBV19 with TRBJ1-2; 7 nucleotides agree with TRBD1. The CDR3 extends over 14 amino acids. In germline, CDR1 is LNHDA, CDR2 SQIVND (reference sequence). CDR3 loop: CAEDNRDRVYGYTF. CDR3 coding DNA: TGTGCAGAGGACAATCGGGACAGAGTCTATGGCTACACCTTC.

This chain links TRBV7-9 with TRBJ1-1; tentative D call: TRBD1 (5 bases). The ends were cut back, 5 bases at V and 5 bases at J, with 15 bases in the middle. The CDR3 length is 14 residues. CDR1 is SEHNR, CDR2 FQNEAQ, per germline (reference sequence). The CDR3 bases are TGTGCCAGCAGCCCCGGGGGAGGGTATACTGAAGCTTTCTTT. Protein: CASSPGGGYTEAFF.

This chain joins TRBV5-1 and TRBJ2-3, with D perhaps TRBD2 (5 bases). CDR1 is SGHRS, CDR2 YFSETQ, per germline. Between the trimmed V and J ends, which lost 0 bases and 2 bases, there was a span of 13 bases. CDR3 length: 16 amino acids. This CDR3 is CASSLVGVGSTDTQYF. Written as DNA, the CDR3 is TGCGCCAGCAGCTTGGTCGGGGTAGGATCCACAGATACGCAGTATTTT.